A single sample gave rise to the 14 T cell receptor beta chains below, sequenced in a study of T cell repertoires in cytomegalovirus infection. TCRdb used MiXCR to reprocess the reads, holding one entry per CDR3 protein. The table shows roughly 230,000 distinct CDR3 sequences, with 6.5% occurring only once. What was sequenced was PBMCs. Every receptor here comes from a human donor in good health (CMV status not recorded). Some clones in this sample may be carry-over from other donors' samples.

V usage is TRBV28 and J usage is TRBJ2-7; D gene unclear. Trimming removed 4 bases from V and 2 bases from J, with 15 bases in between. Germline lookup yields CDR1 MDHEN and CDR2 SYDVKM. The CDR3 consists of 15 residues. CDR3 nucleotides: TGTGCCAGCAGTTATCTGTCTAACCCTCCCTACGAGCAGTACTTC. It yields the protein CASSYLSNPPYEQYF.

The sample holds many counts of this clonotype. The CDR3 DNA sequence: TGTGCCAGCAGCCGAAGCCGGGACAGGGCCTACAATGAGCAGTTCTTC. This codes for CASSRSRDRAYNEQFF. The chain employs TRBV7-9 and TRBJ2-1; 9 positions agree with TRBD1. The CDR3 is made up of 16 amino acids. CDR1 SEHNR and CDR2 FQNEAQ come from the germline V gene (reference sequence). Trimming at V came to 5 bases and at J to 2 bases, leaving 7 bases not matched to a gene.

The chain has TRBV7-8 and TRBJ1-5, with 9 bases aligning to TRBD1. Trimming at V came to 2 bases and at J to 3 bases, leaving 8 bases not matched to a gene. Germline CDR1 is SGHVS and CDR2 is FQNEAQ. This CDR3 contains 17 residues. The CDR3 region is CASSLSGTGWTNQPQHF. The CDR3 bases are TGTGCCAGCAGCTTATCCGGGACAGGGTGGACCAATCAGCCCCAGCATTTT. The full variable domain, completed using reference TRBV7-8 and TRBJ1-5, is GAGVSQSPRYKVAKRGQDVALRCDPISGHVSLFWYQQALGQGPEFLTYFQNEAQLDKSGLPSDRFFAERPEGSVSTLKIQRTQQEDSAVYLCASSLSGTGWTNQPQHFGDGTRLSIL.

This clonotype was counted at least ten times. The V and J genes are TRBV29-1 and TRBJ2-7; a possible D gene is TRBD2 (6 bases). Trimming cost V 4 bases and J 3 bases, with 13 bases left between them. Per germline, CDR1 SQVTM and CDR2 ANQGSEA. CDR3 length equals 13 residues. For the CDR3, the DNA is TGCAGCGTTGGAAGGGACTCAGACTACGAGCAGTACTTC. Protein sequence: CSVGRDSDYEQYF.

This clonotype was observed many times. The chain recombines TRBV7-2 with TRBJ1-5; D not certain. The germline V gene has CDR1 SGHTA and CDR2 FQGNSA. The germline V and J ends were trimmed by 1 base and 7 bases, with 11 bases remaining between them. The CDR3 has 14 amino acids. CDR3 DNA: TGTGCCAGCAGCTTAGTTTTGAGTGAACAGCCCCAGCATTTT. Residues: CASSLVLSEQPQHF.

This clonotype was observed at least ten times. The chain is built from TRBV7-2 and TRBJ2-6; no reliable D call. Trimming took 4 bases from V and 4 from J, leaving 5 bases between them. Germline CDR1 reads SGHTA; CDR2 reads FQGNSA. The CDR3 contains 13 residues. The CDR3 DNA follows: TGTGCCAGCAGCTCCTTCGGGGCCAACGTCCTGACTTTC. Translated: CASSSFGANVLTF.

This clonotype was counted many times. This chain uses TRBV7-9 with TRBJ1-1; D is perhaps TRBD1 (6 bases). The CDR3 runs to 14 residues. Germline assignment: CDR1 SEHNR and CDR2 FQNEAQ (reference sequence). Trimming shortened V by 1 base and J by 4 bases, and 10 bases separated the two germline ends. The DNA of the CDR3 is TGTGCCAGCAGCTTAGGACAGGTTTCCACTGAAGCTTTCTTT. Encoded protein: CASSLGQVSTEAFF.

This clonotype was detected many times. J is TRBJ2-7 and V is TRBV7-6; perhaps D is TRBD1 or TRBD2 (5 bases each). Looked up from germline, CDR1 is SGHVS and CDR2 is FNYEAQ. The germline V and J ends were trimmed by 5 bases and 3 bases, with 14 bases remaining between them. The CDR3 length is 14 residues. Here the CDR3 DNA reads TGTGCCAGCAGCGAGACCCGGGACGGCTACGAGCAGTACTTC. Protein: CASSETRDGYEQYF. The full variable domain, rest sourced from reference TRBV7-6 and TRBJ2-7, is GAGVSQSPRYKVTKRGQDVALRCDPISGHVSLYWYRQALGQGPEFLTYFNYEAQQDKSGLPNDRFSAERPEGSISTLTIQRTEQRDSAMYRCASSETRDGYEQYFGPGTRLTVT.

This clonotype was counted many times. The V call is TRBV2, the J call TRBJ2-7; 8 bases align to TRBD2. The germline CDR1 and CDR2 sequences are SNHLY and FYNNEI. Unmatched junction bases numbered 8, after V lost 8 bases and J lost 2 bases. The CDR3 sequence is 14 residues long. CDR3 nucleotides: TGTGCCAGCTTATCTAGCGGGCTGGCCTACGAGCAGTACTTC. Translated, it gives CASLSSGLAYEQYF.

This clonotype was counted many times. The chain is built from TRBV7-9 and TRBJ2-2; D gene ambiguous. V lost 0 bases and J lost 5, with 4 bases in between. This CDR3 contains 13 residues. Germline values: CDR1 SEHNR, CDR2 FQNEAQ (reference sequence). CDR3 residues: CASSLASTGELFF. CDR3 coding DNA: TGTGCCAGCAGCTTAGCTTCAACCGGGGAGCTGTTTTTT.

This clonotype was counted ten times or more. The chain carries TRBV5-1 and TRBJ1-5; 9 bases are shared with TRBD1. The CDR3 totals 16 residues. Germline V gene sequence: CDR1 SGHRS, CDR2 YFSETQ. Losses at the gene ends were 4 bases for V and 7 bases for J; bases not matched to a gene: 12. The CDR3 region is CASSAQPGQGTQPQHF. The DNA for the CDR3 is TGCGCCAGCAGCGCACAACCGGGACAGGGAACCCAGCCCCAGCATTTT.

This clonotype appeared many times. The rearrangement links TRBV29-1 to TRBJ2-3; D not resolved. The CDR3 has 12 residues. In germline, CDR1 is SQVTM, CDR2 ANQGSEA. The V and J ends lost 0 bases and 4 bases respectively, with 5 bases between them. For the CDR3, the DNA is TGCAGCGTTGAAGAGACCTCAGATACGCAGTATTTT. It yields the protein CSVEETSDTQYF.

This clonotype was observed a handful of times. The chain couples TRBV20-1 to TRBJ2-3, with 7 bases lining up with TRBD2. Unmatched junction bases numbered 12, after V lost 5 bases and J lost 1 base. The CDR3 totals 16 residues. Germline assignment: CDR1 DFQATT and CDR2 SNEGSKA (reference sequence). Written as DNA, the CDR3 is TGCAGTGCTCACCTTCCAACCAGCGGGGGCACAGATACGCAGTATTTT. Its translation: CSAHLPTSGGTDTQYF.

This clonotype has at least ten counts. V gene TRBV20-1 combines with J gene TRBJ1-6; no firm D call. V was trimmed by 6 bases and J by 7 bases, leaving 13 bases between them. This CDR3 contains 13 residues. Looked up from germline, CDR1 is DFQATT and CDR2 is SNEGSKA (reference sequence). In nucleotides, the CDR3 is TGCAGTGCCACAACGGACGGGAATTCACCCCTCCACTTT. This translates into CSATTDGNSPLHF.